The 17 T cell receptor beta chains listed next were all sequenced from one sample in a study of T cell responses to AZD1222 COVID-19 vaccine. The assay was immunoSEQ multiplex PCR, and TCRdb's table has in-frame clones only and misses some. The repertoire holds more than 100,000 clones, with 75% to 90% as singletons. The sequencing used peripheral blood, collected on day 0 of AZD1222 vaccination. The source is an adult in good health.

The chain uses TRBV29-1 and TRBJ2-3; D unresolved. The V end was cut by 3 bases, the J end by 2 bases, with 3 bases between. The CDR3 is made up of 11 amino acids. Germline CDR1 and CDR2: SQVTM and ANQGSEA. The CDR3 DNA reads TGCAGCGTTGACTACACAGATACGCAGTATTTT. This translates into CSVDYTDTQYF.

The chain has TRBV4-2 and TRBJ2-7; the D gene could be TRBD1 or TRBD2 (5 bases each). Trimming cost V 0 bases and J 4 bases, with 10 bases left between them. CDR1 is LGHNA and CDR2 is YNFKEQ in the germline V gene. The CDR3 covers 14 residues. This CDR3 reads CASSQDEGPYEQYF. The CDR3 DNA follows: TGTGCCAGCAGCCAAGATGAGGGACCTTACGAGCAGTACTTC.

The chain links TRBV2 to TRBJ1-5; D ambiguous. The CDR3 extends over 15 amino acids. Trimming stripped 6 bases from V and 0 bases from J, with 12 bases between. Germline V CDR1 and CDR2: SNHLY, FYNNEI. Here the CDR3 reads CASRNRRTSNQPQHF. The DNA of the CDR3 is TGTGCCAGCAGGAATCGGCGGACTAGCAATCAGCCCCAGCATTTT.

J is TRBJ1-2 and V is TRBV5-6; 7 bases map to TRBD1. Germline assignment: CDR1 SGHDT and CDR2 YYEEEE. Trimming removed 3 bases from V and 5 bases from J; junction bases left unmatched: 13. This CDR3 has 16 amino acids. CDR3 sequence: CASSSFRTGQDYGYTF. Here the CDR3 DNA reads TGTGCCAGCAGCTCCTTCAGAACCGGACAGGATTATGGCTACACCTTC.

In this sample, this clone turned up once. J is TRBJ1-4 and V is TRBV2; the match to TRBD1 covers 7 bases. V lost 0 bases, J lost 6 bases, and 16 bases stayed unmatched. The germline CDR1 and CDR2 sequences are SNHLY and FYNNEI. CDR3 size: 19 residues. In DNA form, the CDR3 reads TGTGCCAGCAGTGAAGCGCCCCCGGGACAGTTTATTCACGATGAAAAACTGTTTTTT. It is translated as CASSEAPPGQFIHDEKLFF.

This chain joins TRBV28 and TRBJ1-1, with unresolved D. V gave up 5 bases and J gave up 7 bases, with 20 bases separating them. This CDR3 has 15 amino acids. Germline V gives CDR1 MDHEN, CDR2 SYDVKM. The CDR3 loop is CASSPRHRSVVEAFF. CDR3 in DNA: TGTGCCAGCAGTCCCCGACACCGTTCGGTGGTTGAAGCTTTCTTT.

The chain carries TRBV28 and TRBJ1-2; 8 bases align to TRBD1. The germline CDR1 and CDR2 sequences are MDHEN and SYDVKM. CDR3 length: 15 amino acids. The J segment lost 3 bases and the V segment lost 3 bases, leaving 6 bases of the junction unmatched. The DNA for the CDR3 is TGTGCCAGCAGTTTCCCCGGACAGGGAGACTATGGCTACACCTTC. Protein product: CASSFPGQGDYGYTF.

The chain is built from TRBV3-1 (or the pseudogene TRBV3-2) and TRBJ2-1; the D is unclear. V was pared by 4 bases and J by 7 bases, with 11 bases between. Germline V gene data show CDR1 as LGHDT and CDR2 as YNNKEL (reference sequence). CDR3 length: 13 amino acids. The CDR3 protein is CASSPTVTNEQFF. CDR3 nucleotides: TGTGCCAGCAGCCCGACGGTGACTAATGAGCAGTTCTTC.

The CDR3 here is CASRTGTGLEYGYTF. The CDR3 coding sequence is TGTGCCAGCAGAACCGGGACAGGGCTGGAATATGGCTACACCTTC. V gene TRBV27 combines with J gene TRBJ1-2; TRBD1 matches at 9 bases. The CDR3 has 15 residues. CDR1 and CDR2 from the germline V gene are MNHEY and SMNVEV (reference sequence). V trimming: 6 bases; J trimming: 5 bases; junction bases outside the gene matches: 10.

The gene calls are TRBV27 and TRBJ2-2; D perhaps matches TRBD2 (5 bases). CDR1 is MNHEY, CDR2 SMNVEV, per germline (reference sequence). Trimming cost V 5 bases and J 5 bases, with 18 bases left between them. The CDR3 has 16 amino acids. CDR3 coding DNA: TGTGCCAGCAGTACCCTAAGCGGCGGCAGGACCGGGGAGCTGTTTTTT. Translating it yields CASSTLSGGRTGELFF.

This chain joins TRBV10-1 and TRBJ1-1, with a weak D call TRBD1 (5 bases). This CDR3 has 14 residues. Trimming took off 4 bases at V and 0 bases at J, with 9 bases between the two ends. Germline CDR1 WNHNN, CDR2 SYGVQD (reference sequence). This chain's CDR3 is CASSGGLMNTEAFF. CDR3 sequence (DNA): TGCGCCAGCAGTGGGGGACTCATGAACACTGAAGCTTTCTTT.

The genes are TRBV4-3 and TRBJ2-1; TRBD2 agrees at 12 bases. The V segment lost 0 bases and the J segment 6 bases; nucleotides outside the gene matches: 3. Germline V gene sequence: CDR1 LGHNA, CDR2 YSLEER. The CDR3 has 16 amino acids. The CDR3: CASSQDLAGGGNEQFF. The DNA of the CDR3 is TGCGCCAGCAGCCAAGACCTAGCGGGAGGGGGCAATGAGCAGTTCTTC.

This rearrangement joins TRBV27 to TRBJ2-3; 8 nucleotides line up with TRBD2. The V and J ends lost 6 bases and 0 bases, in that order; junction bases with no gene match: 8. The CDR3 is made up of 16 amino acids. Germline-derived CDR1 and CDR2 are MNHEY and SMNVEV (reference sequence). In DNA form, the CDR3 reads TGTGCCAGCAGCCAACTAGCGGTCATTAGCACAGATACGCAGTATTTT. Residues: CASSQLAVISTDTQYF.

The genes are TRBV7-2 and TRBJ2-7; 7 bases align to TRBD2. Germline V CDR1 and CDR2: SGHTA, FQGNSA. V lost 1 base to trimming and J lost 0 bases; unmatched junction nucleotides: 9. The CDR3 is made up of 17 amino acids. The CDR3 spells CASSLGLASGRSYEQYF. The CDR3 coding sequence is TGTGCCAGCAGCTTAGGGTTGGCTAGCGGACGCTCCTACGAGCAGTACTTC.

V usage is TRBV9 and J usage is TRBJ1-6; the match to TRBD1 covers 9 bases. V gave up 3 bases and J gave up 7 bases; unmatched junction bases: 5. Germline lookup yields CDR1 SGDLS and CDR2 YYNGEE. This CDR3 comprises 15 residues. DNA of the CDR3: TGTGCCAGCAGCGGTCCGGGACAGGGAAATTCACCCCTCCACTTT. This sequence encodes CASSGPGQGNSPLHF.

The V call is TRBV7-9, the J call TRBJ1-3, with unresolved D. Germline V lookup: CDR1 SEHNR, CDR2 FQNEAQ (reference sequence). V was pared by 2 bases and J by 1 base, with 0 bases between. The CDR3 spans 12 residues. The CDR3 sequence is CASSLSGNTIYF. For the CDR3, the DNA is TGTGCCAGCAGCTTATCTGGAAACACCATATATTTT.

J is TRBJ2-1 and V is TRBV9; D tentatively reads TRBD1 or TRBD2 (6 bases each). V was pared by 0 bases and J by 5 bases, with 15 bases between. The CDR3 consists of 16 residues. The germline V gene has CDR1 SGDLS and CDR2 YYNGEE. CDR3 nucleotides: TGTGCCAGCAGCGTAGGATCGGGGGCCCCTAACAATGAGCAGTTCTTC. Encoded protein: CASSVGSGAPNNEQFF.